This T cell receptor beta chain emerged from a study of cytomegalovirus exposure and HLA in healthy donors. Notes on the study in general: There were 160 or so TCR beta chains listed as cytomegalovirus-associated. Follow-up analysis seemed to connect common viral pathogens with several of the most significant clusters identified. In a later analysis, HLA-associated TCR beta chains were more clonally expanded than equally common others. The dataset shows that most TCR sequences were rare, while some public TCRs occurred in many donors.

CDR1 is LNHDA, CDR2 SQIVND, per germline (reference sequence). The CDR3 length is 15 residues. The ends lost 5 bases at V and 7 bases at J; junction bases unmatched: 8. Worth noting for this clone: Its antigen is still unknown.

The primer mix had 60 Vbeta and 13 Jbeta primers. The repertoire was sequenced with immunoSEQ multiplex PCR; TCRdb's copy has only in-frame clones and lacks some. The table records about 120,000 clones, roughly three fifths of them present only once. Source material: PBMCs. This TCR was recovered from a woman between 40 and 55 years old in good health and CMV-seropositive. The V and J genes are TRBV19 and TRBJ1-5; 10 bases agree with TRBD1. The CDR3 protein is CASSQGGDRGQPQHF. The CDR3 nucleotides are TGTGCCAGTAGTCAGGGAGGGGACAGGGGCCAGCCCCAGCATTTT.